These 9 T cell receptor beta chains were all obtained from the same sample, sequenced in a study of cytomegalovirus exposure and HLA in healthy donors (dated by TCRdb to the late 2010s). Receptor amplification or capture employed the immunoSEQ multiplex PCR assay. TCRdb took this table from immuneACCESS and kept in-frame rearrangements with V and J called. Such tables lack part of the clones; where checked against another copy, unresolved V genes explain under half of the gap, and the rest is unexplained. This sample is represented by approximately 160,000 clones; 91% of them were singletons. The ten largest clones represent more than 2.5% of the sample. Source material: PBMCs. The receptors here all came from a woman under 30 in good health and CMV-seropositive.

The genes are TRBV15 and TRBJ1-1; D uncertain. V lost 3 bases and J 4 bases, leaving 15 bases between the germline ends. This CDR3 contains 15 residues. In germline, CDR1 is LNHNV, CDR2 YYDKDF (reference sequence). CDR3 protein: CATSSPTGILTEAFF. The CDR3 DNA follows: TGTGCCACCAGCAGCCCCACCGGGATACTCACTGAAGCTTTCTTT.

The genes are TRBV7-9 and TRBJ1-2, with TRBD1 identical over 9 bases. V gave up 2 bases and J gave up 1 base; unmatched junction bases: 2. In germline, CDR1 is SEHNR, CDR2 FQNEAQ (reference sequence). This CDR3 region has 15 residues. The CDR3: CASSLQTGGNYGYTF. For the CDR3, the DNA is TGTGCCAGCAGCTTACAGACAGGGGGTAACTATGGCTACACCTTC.

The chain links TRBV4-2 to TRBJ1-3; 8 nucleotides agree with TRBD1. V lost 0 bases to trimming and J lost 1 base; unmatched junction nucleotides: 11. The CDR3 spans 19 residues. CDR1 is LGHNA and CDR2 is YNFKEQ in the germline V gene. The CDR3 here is CASSQDTNRGSKSGNTIYF. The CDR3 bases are TGTGCCAGCAGCCAAGACACTAACAGGGGGAGCAAATCTGGAAACACCATATATTTT.

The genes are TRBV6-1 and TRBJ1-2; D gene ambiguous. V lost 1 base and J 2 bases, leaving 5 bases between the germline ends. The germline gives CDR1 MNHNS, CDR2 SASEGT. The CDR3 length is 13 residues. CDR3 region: CASSEERNYGYTF. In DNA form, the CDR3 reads TGTGCCAGCAGTGAAGAGCGAAACTATGGCTACACCTTC.

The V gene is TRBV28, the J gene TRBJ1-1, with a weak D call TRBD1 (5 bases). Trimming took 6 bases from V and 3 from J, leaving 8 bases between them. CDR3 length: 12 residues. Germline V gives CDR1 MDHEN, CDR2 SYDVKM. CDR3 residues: CASRGGYTEAFF. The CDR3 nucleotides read TGTGCCAGCAGGGGGGGTTACACTGAAGCTTTCTTT. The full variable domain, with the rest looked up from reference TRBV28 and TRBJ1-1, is DVKVTQSSRYLVKRTGEKVFLECVQDMDHENMFWYRQDPGLGLRLIYFSYDVKMKEKGDIPEGYSVSREKKERFSLILESASTNQTSMYLCASRGGYTEAFFGQGTRLTVV.

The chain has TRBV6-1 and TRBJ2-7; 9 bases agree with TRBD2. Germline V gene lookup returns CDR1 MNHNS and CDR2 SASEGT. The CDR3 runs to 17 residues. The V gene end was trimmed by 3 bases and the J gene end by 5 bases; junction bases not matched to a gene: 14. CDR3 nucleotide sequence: TGTGCCAGCAGTGATTTGGAGAGGGGCGGGAGGGGGGACGAGCAGTACTTC. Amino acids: CASSDLERGGRGDEQYF.

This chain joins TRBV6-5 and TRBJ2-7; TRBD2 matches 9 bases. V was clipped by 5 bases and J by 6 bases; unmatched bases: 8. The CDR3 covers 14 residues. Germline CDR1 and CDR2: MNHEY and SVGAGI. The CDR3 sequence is CASSGRLADGEQYF. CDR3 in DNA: TGTGCCAGCAGTGGGCGACTAGCGGATGGCGAGCAGTACTTC.

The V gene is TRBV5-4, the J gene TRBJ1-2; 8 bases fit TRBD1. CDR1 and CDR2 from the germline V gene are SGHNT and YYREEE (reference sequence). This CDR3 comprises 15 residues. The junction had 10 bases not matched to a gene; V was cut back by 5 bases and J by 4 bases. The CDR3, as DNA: TGTGCCAGCAGTCCCGGGACAGGAGGTTTCTATGGCTACACCTTC. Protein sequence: CASSPGTGGFYGYTF.

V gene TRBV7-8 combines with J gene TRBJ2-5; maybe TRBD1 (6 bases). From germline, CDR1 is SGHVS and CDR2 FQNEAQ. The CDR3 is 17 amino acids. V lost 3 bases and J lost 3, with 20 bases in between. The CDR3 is CASSFPRGRVGKETQYF. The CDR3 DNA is TGTGCCAGCAGCTTCCCCAGGGGCAGGGTCGGGAAAGAGACCCAGTACTTC.